This TCR beta chain stems from a study of follicular helper T cells after annual influenza vaccination. Across the study: For some subjects, blood spans the 2013-2014, 2014-2015 and 2015-2016 annual vaccinations.

Trimming at V came to 5 bases and at J to 5 bases, leaving 2 bases not matched to a gene. The CDR3 contains 14 residues. Germline CDR1 and CDR2: SGHVS and FNYEAQ. The table came from immunoSEQ multiplex PCR; TCRdb's copy has only in-frame clones and leaves some out. The table includes some 7,000 clones, roughly 86% detected once. The time point is: 2015-2016 season, 7 days after influenza vaccination. The sequencing used CXCR5- memory CD4+ T cells sorted from blood, collected 7 days after influenza vaccination. The J gene is TRBJ2-5, the V gene TRBV7-6; 13 positions agree with TRBD2. This receptor was identified in an adult who received the influenza vaccine. As DNA, the CDR3 is TGTGCCAGCAGCACTAGCGGGAGGGGGGAGACCCAGTACTTC. This gives the protein CASSTSGRGETQYF.